Described below is a single T cell receptor (beta chain) sequence and its context. The sample comes from a study of shared clonotypes between healthy human individuals. Clones were read by immunoSEQ multiplex PCR, and TCRdb kept only the in-frame ones, dropping some. The sample lists around 1.6 million clones; roughly 98% were seen once. The sequence was collected from a man under 40 in good health. What was sequenced was naive CD4+ T cells sorted from blood. Subset of the sample: CD45RA+ positively selected.

CDR3 amino acids: CASSPDRGRSGEQYF. The DNA for the CDR3 is TGTGCCAGCAGCCCTGACAGGGGTAGGTCCGGCGAGCAGTACTTC. The chain combines TRBV7-2 with TRBJ2-7; 8 nucleotides line up with TRBD1. This CDR3 region has 15 residues. V lost 5 bases to trimming and J lost 6 bases; unmatched junction nucleotides: 12. The germline gives CDR1 SGHTA, CDR2 FQGNSA.